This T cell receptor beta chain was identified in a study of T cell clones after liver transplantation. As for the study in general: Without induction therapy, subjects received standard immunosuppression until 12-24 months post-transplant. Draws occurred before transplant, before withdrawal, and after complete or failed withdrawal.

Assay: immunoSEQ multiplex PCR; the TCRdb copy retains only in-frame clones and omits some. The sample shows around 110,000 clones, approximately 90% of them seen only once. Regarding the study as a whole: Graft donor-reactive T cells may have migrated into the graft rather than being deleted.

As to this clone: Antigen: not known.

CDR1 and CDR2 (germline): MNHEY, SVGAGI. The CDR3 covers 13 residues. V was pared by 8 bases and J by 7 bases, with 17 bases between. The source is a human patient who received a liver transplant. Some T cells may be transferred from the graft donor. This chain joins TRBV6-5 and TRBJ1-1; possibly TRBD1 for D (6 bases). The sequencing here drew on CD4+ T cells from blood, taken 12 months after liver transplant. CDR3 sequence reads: CASGSLGGSEAFF. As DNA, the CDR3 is TGTGCCAGCGGCAGTCTGGGGGGCAGTGAAGCTTTCTTT.